The entry that follows covers one T cell receptor (beta chain) sequence. A read error likely explains this, since a far larger clone differs by one base. The source of the sample is a study of memory CD4+ T cells and cytomegalovirus serostatus. TCRdb keeps only in-frame clones here, not all; method: immunoSEQ multiplex PCR. The sample yields about 92,000 clones, roughly 80% seen once. In germline, CDR1 is SGHNT, CDR2 YYREEE (reference sequence). V gave up 4 bases and J gave up 2 bases; unmatched junction bases: 5. The CDR3 has 16 amino acids. Single viable CD3+CD4+CD8-CD45RO+ cells were sorted as the memory CD4+ T cells.

The sequencing sample was made of memory CD4+ T cells from blood. The genes are TRBV5-4 and TRBJ2-5, with 13 bases that match TRBD2. This receptor was identified in an adult in good health and CMV-seropositive. The CDR3 spells CASSRGLAGRQETQYF. The CDR3 DNA follows: TGTGCCAGCAGCAGGGGACTAGCGGGACGGCAAGAGACCCAGTACTTC.